What follows are 8 T cell receptor beta chains derived from one specimen sequenced in a study of post-analysis software for immune sequencing data. Study observations and caveats: In patients, TRBV5-6, TRBV5-1 and TRBV20-1 belonged to four or five TRBV segments found more frequently than in controls.

The antigens these receptors bind are not known. The authors incorporated unique molecular identifiers into the TCR beta cDNA libraries. Each CDR3 protein gets one entry after TCRdb re-called the PCR reads with MiXCR. The table records some 240,000 distinct CDR3 sequences, 35% to 45% of them present only once. Sequenced: blood. The receptor set was obtained from a girl aged 5 to 17 with multiple sclerosis.

On this clonotype: With a much larger clone just one base away, this may be a read error. The chain combines TRBV20-1 with TRBJ2-1; the D is unclear. There are 11 residues in the CDR3. Per germline, CDR1 DFQATT and CDR2 SNEGSKA (reference sequence). The CDR3 region is CRASGYNEQFF. CDR3 nucleotides: TGCAGGGCTTCAGGTTACAATGAGCAGTTCTTC.

This clonotype was recorded many times. The V call is TRBV10-3, the J call TRBJ1-2; TRBD1 agrees at 7 bases. In germline, CDR1 is ENHRY, CDR2 SYGVKD. This CDR3 region has 13 residues. J was trimmed by 8 bases and V by 6 bases; bases with no gene match: 9. The CDR3 DNA is TGTGCCATCAGCAATGAGGGGGCGGGGGGCTACACCTTC. It encodes CAISNEGAGGYTF.

V and J are TRBV29-1 and TRBJ1-1, with a possible D match to TRBD1 (6 bases). The CDR3 spans 12 residues. Looked up from germline, CDR1 is SQVTM and CDR2 is ANQGSEA. The germline V and J ends were trimmed by 3 bases and 2 bases, with 7 bases remaining between them. The CDR3 loop reads CSVETGNTEAFF. In DNA form, the CDR3 reads TGCAGCGTTGAGACAGGCAACACTGAAGCTTTCTTT.

This clonotype appeared many times. The chain combines TRBV20-1 with TRBJ2-1, with D unresolved. This CDR3 contains 17 residues. The V end was cut by 1 base, the J end by 9 bases, with 25 bases between. Germline CDR1 reads DFQATT; CDR2 reads SNEGSKA (reference sequence). In DNA form, the CDR3 reads TGCAGTGCTAGAGCCCTAACCATTCAGTCAGCCGGCGGTGAGCAGTTCTTC. It codes for CSARALTIQSAGGEQFF.

This clonotype was detected only a few times. A much more abundant neighbour one base away suggests this may be a read error. The chain couples TRBV20-1 to TRBJ2-5; D may be TRBD1 (6 bases). The CDR3 covers 14 residues. Trimming pared 7 bases from V and 11 bases from J, leaving 26 bases between. Germline V lookup: CDR1 DFQATT, CDR2 SNEGSKA (reference sequence). In DNA form, the CDR3 reads TGCAGTGGGCAACAGGGTCCCCTCTACAATGAGCAGTACTTC. Residues: CSGQQGPLYNEQYF.

Notes on this clonotype: This may stem from a read error, because a much larger clone lies one nucleotide away. V gene TRBV5-4 combines with J gene TRBJ2-3, with D hard to call. The CDR3 is made up of 13 amino acids. CDR1 is SGHNT, CDR2 YYREEE, per germline (reference sequence). CDR3 sequence reads: CAGSLSDTDTQYF. In DNA, the CDR3 is TGTGCCGGCAGCTTGAGTGACACAGATACGCAGTATTTT.

In the case of this clonotype: Since a much larger clone is just one base distant, this may be a read error. The gene calls are TRBV15 and TRBJ2-7; D unresolved. V shed 2 bases and J shed 0 bases, with 11 bases lying between them. This CDR3 is 15 amino acids long. Germline CDR1 is LNHNV and CDR2 is YYDKDF (reference sequence). This CDR3 reads CATSRNIGLSYEQYF. The CDR3 DNA is TGTGCCACCAGCAGAAATATAGGGCTCTCCTACGAGCAGTACTTC. The whole variable domain, remainder taken from reference TRBV15 and TRBJ2-7, is DAMVIQNPRYQVTQFGKPVTLSCSQTLNHNVMYWYQQKSSQAPKLLFHYYDKDFNNEADTPDNFQSRRPNTSFCFLDIRSPGLGDTAMYLCATSRNIGLSYEQYFGPGTRLTVT.

This clonotype was counted ten times or more. Written as DNA, the CDR3 is TGCAGTGCTAGAGGGGAAAGTAGCAATCAGCCCCAGCATTTT. This encodes CSARGESSNQPQHF. The V and J genes are TRBV20-1 and TRBJ1-5; D call uncertain. Germline CDR1 and CDR2: DFQATT and SNEGSKA (reference sequence). The CDR3 contains 14 residues. The V end was cut by 1 base, the J end by 0 bases, with 7 bases between.